This T cell receptor (beta chain) was sequenced during a study of cytomegalovirus exposure and HLA in healthy donors. Trimming removed 3 bases from V and 0 bases from J, with 15 bases in between. The CDR3 is 18 residues long. The PCR used 60 Vbeta and 13 Jbeta primers. Method: immunoSEQ multiplex PCR; TCRdb's copy keeps in-frame clones and lacks some. The data hold 100,000 to 150,000 clones, with just under 80% observed a single time. Study-level results: Productive status was seen about 90% or about 30% of the time for most TCR beta V segments in an earlier analysis.

It was healthy bone marrow donors who served as donors. This clone has a single count. Its target is not known. This TCR derives from a woman aged 40 to 49 in good health and CMV-seronegative. The sequencing input was PBMCs. The genes are TRBV23-1 and TRBJ2-6; D is possibly TRBD2 (5 bases). TRBV23-1 is an ORF for which the function is uncertain. The CDR3, as DNA: TGCGCCAGCAGTCATGAGCCATGGCGGGCCTCTGGGGCCAACGTCCTGACTTTC. This encodes CASSHEPWRASGANVLTF.